This T cell receptor (beta chain) came from a study of cytomegalovirus exposure and HLA in healthy donors. Study outcomes and limitations: Looking again later, the authors saw that most CMV-associated TCR beta chains seemed HLA-restricted. Earlier analysis yielded a pattern in which most TCR beta V segments were productive about 87% or about 30% of the time. Later analysis associated a missense DCLRE1C variant with TCR beta V- and J-gene trimming.

PCR was performed using 60 Vbeta and 13 Jbeta primers. TCRdb keeps only in-frame clones here, not all; method: immunoSEQ multiplex PCR. The table lists about 53,000 clones. For this clone: As yet, its antigen is unknown.

This CDR3 contains 14 residues. Germline V gene sequence: CDR1 SGDLS, CDR2 YYNGEE. Trimming took off 0 bases at V and 1 base at J, with 7 bases between the two ends. The rearrangement uses TRBV9 and TRBJ1-1; D unclear. Material for sequencing was PBMCs. The clonotype originates from a woman under 30 in good health and CMV-seronegative. In DNA form, the CDR3 reads TGTGCCAGCAGCGTAGTAGCGGGGAACACTGAAGCTTTCTTT. Translation gives CASSVVAGNTEAFF.